What follows describes a single TCR beta chain. Its antigen has not been determined. No much larger clone exists at a distance of one base, and base qualities are not known. These data are taken from a study of T-cell memory formation after mild COVID-19 (dated by TCRdb to about 2021). For the wider study: Most TCR sequence clusters were specific to one of the two donors. In a couple of donors, T-cell clones that expanded and contracted after mild COVID-19 were tracked by sequencing TCRalpha and TCRbeta repertoires over time. The cohort was made up of two young adult volunteers, one female and one male, who were previously healthy. The full study reports these points: Some responding clones were detected in pre-infection memory, suggesting pre-existing cross-reactive memory T cells joined the SARS-CoV-2 response. SARS-CoV-2 specificity of the second-wave clones peaking on day 37 was not confirmed. Contracting CD4+ clones were found mainly in CM and EM memory subsets, while CD8+ clones were enriched in EMRA. Clones contracting from day 15 to 85 had balanced CD4/CD8 phenotypes, while a second wave expanding from day 15 to 37 was biased towards CD4+. Only two mild cases were covered in the study, and larger cohorts including severe cases with pre-infection samples were considered necessary.

The CDR3 sequence holds 13 residues, the cysteine and phenylalanine included. Kept here is only the CDR3 DNA, which spans 39 bases and is read in frame from base 1. V drops 10 bases and J drops 8 bases, leaving 20 bases in between. CDR1 and CDR2, per the germline V gene, are MNHEY and SVGAGI. The listed sequencing device is Illumina NovaSeq 6000. TCRalpha and TCRbeta cDNA libraries were built by 5'RACE with constant-segment primers, adding sample barcodes and unique molecular identifiers. RNA was extracted from every sample with Trizol reagent. The libraries were amplified in two PCR steps, and the second step added a second sample barcode and Illumina TruSeq adapters. The libraries were sequenced on an Illumina NovaSeq using 2 x 150 bp paired-end reads. Per the original workflow: Demultiplexing of reads and collapsing into UMI-guided consensus sequences were performed with migec v1.2.7. Using mixcr v2.1.11, the UMI consensuses were aligned to TRA and TRB V and J templates and assembled into clonotypes. Clonotypes were classified as expanded or contracted when called significant by both edgeR and NoisET, with noise models trained on biological replicates. For edgeR calls, the cutoffs were a false discovery rate-adjusted p below 0.01 and a log2 fold-change threshold of 1. As an exploratory analysis of dynamics, PCA with hierarchical clustering was applied to max-normalized trajectories of the 1000 most abundant clonotypes. Separately sequenced CD4+ and CD8+ repertoires were used to assign the CD4 or CD8 phenotype of responding clones. TCRdb trimmed the raw reads at Q25, called clones with MiXCR and kept productive beta chains. One record per CDR3 amino acid sequence lists the most common genes and DNA. The V and J calls, along with clone size, are taken from TCRdb and not from the paper's own processing. This sample has a few hundred thousand distinct CDR3 sequences in its table, and about 20% of those were observed once. The ten largest account for approximately 8.4% of the sample.

Ficoll-Paque density gradient centrifugation was used to isolate PBMCs. The sequence was obtained from an adult woman who had mild COVID-19 (a few samples of this study predate the infection). The sample titles of this study are shuffled in the database, so cell type and time point are left out; the donor was told from shared clones. Sequenced sample: PBMCs or a T cell subset sorted from them (not recorded which). This receptor chain uses TRBV6-5 and TRBJ1-2; a weak D assignment points to TRBD1 (6 bases agree). CDR3 sequence: CATTRWRGEGYTF. The sequenced DNA: TGTGCCACCACGAGATGGAGGGGGGAAGGCTACACCTTC.